These T cell receptor beta chains were read from a single sample in a study of blood T cell repertoires in COVID-19. TCRdb's copy holds only in-frame clones and misses some; the assay was immunoSEQ multiplex PCR. The sample records about 110,000 clones, under 95% being singletons. What was sequenced was peripheral blood. These receptors were obtained from a woman aged 25 to 39 with acute or convalescent COVID-19. CDR3s include the opening cysteine and the closing phenylalanine or tryptophan. Fields, in order: V gene, D gene, J gene, clone size, CDR3 protein, CDR3 DNA. The D gene is left open where the match is weak. Where a row states a size, it is once, few, many or the class of an expanded clone; other rows omit it.

v_call: TRBV7-9
d_call: TRBD1
j_call: TRBJ2-7
clone_size: NA
cdr3_aa: CASSPVGTARYF
cdr3_nt: TGTGCCAGCAGCCCCGTGGGGACAGCAAGGTACTTC

v_call: TRBV7-3
d_call: NA
j_call: TRBJ1-2
clone_size: NA
cdr3_aa: CASSLDGNYGYTF
cdr3_nt: TGTGCCAGCAGCCTCGACGGGAACTATGGCTACACCTTC

v_call: TRBV27
d_call: NA
j_call: TRBJ2-5
clone_size: NA
cdr3_aa: CASSLSPARTQETQYF
cdr3_nt: TGTGCCAGCAGTTTATCCCCAGCCAGGACACAAGAGACCCAGTACTTC

v_call: TRBV12-3/TRBV12-4
d_call: NA
j_call: TRBJ2-1
clone_size: NA
cdr3_aa: CASSLDRDNEQFF
cdr3_nt: TGTGCCAGCAGTTTAGACAGGGACAATGAGCAGTTCTTC

v_call: TRBV5-6
d_call: NA
j_call: TRBJ1-3
clone_size: NA
cdr3_aa: CASSLDRTPSQYF
cdr3_nt: TGTGCCAGCAGCTTGGATAGGACACCGAGTCAGTATTTT

v_call: TRBV2
d_call: TRBD1
j_call: TRBJ2-7
clone_size: NA
cdr3_aa: CASSALGTGAVLDSYEQYF
cdr3_nt: TGTGCCAGCAGCGCCCTGGGGACAGGGGCCGTTTTAGACTCCTACGAGCAGTACTTC

v_call: TRBV11-3
d_call: NA
j_call: TRBJ1-1
clone_size: NA
cdr3_aa: CASSLDRLSNAFF
cdr3_nt: TGTGCCAGCAGCTTAGATCGCCTTAGTAATGCTTTCTTT

v_call: TRBV7-9
d_call: NA
j_call: TRBJ1-2
clone_size: NA
cdr3_aa: CASSLGLDRYTF
cdr3_nt: TGTGCCAGCAGCTTAGGACTCGACCGATACACCTTC

v_call: TRBV10-2
d_call: NA
j_call: TRBJ1-2
clone_size: NA
cdr3_aa: CASSERSYGYTF
cdr3_nt: TGCGCCAGCAGTGAGCGGAGCTATGGCTACACCTTC

v_call: TRBV5-1
d_call: NA
j_call: TRBJ2-5
clone_size: few
cdr3_aa: CASSLVGAQETQYF
cdr3_nt: TGCGCCAGCAGCTTGGTTGGGGCCCAAGAGACCCAGTACTTC

v_call: TRBV27
d_call: NA
j_call: TRBJ2-1
clone_size: NA
cdr3_aa: CASSPRLIMRLNEQFF
cdr3_nt: TGTGCCAGCAGTCCAAGACTCATAATGAGGCTCAATGAGCAGTTCTTC

v_call: TRBV19
d_call: TRBD2
j_call: TRBJ2-1
clone_size: NA
cdr3_aa: CASSILAGADNEQFF
cdr3_nt: TGTGCCAGTAGTATTCTAGCGGGGGCTGATAATGAGCAGTTCTTC

v_call: TRBV7-2
d_call: TRBD2
j_call: TRBJ2-7
clone_size: NA
cdr3_aa: CASSDTSGRYEQYF
cdr3_nt: TGTGCCAGCAGCGATACTAGCGGGAGGTACGAGCAGTACTTC

v_call: TRBV5-6
d_call: NA
j_call: TRBJ2-3
clone_size: NA
cdr3_aa: CASGQAAPDTQYF
cdr3_nt: TGTGCCAGCGGACAAGCAGCCCCAGATACGCAGTATTTT

v_call: TRBV3-1/TRBV3-2
d_call: NA
j_call: TRBJ2-3
clone_size: once
cdr3_aa: CASSPPTSTDTQYF
cdr3_nt: TGTGCCAGCAGCCCCCCGACTAGCACAGATACGCAGTATTTT

v_call: TRBV3-1/TRBV3-2
d_call: NA
j_call: TRBJ2-2
clone_size: once
cdr3_aa: CASRREGEANEAGELFF
cdr3_nt: TGTGCCAGCAGGCGGGAAGGGGAAGCGAATGAAGCCGGGGAGCTGTTTTTT

v_call: TRBV2
d_call: TRBD2
j_call: TRBJ2-7
clone_size: NA
cdr3_aa: CAFWTSAAGEQYF
cdr3_nt: TGTGCCTTTTGGACTAGCGCAGCTGGGGAGCAGTACTTC

v_call: TRBV5-6
d_call: TRBD1
j_call: TRBJ2-5
clone_size: NA
cdr3_aa: CASTPIRGLGETQYF
cdr3_nt: TGTGCCAGCACCCCGATCAGGGGGTTGGGAGAGACCCAGTACTTC

v_call: TRBV5-1
d_call: NA
j_call: TRBJ1-5
clone_size: NA
cdr3_aa: CASSFGAQEPQHF
cdr3_nt: TGCGCCAGCAGCTTTGGGGCCCAGGAGCCCCAGCATTTT

v_call: TRBV11-2
d_call: TRBD1
j_call: TRBJ1-4
clone_size: NA
cdr3_aa: CASSFYRGDEKLFF
cdr3_nt: TGTGCCAGCAGCTTCTACAGGGGGGATGAAAAACTGTTTTTT

v_call: TRBV4-1
d_call: TRBD1
j_call: TRBJ2-7
clone_size: once
cdr3_aa: CASSQADTGAYEQYF
cdr3_nt: TGCGCCAGCAGCCAAGCGGATACAGGGGCGTACGAGCAGTACTTC

v_call: TRBV28
d_call: NA
j_call: TRBJ1-2
clone_size: medium-sized
cdr3_aa: CASSLTWGGRYGYTF
cdr3_nt: TGTGCCAGCAGTTTAACGTGGGGAGGTCGCTATGGCTACACCTTC

v_call: TRBV7-8
d_call: TRBD1
j_call: TRBJ2-7
clone_size: NA
cdr3_aa: CASSSSGWTGTYEQYF
cdr3_nt: TGTGCCAGCAGCTCGTCAGGTTGGACAGGGACCTACGAGCAGTACTTC

v_call: TRBV7-2
d_call: TRBD1
j_call: TRBJ2-5
clone_size: NA
cdr3_aa: CASSPQTGAYSGAQYF
cdr3_nt: TGTGCCAGCAGCCCACAGACAGGGGCCTACAGTGGGGCCCAGTACTTC

v_call: TRBV11-3
d_call: NA
j_call: TRBJ1-5
clone_size: NA
cdr3_aa: CASRRWTAPNQPQHF
cdr3_nt: TGTGCCAGCAGACGATGGACAGCTCCAAATCAGCCCCAGCATTTT

v_call: TRBV4-3
d_call: TRBD1
j_call: TRBJ1-6
clone_size: few
cdr3_aa: CASSLRDRDSPLHF
cdr3_nt: TGCGCCAGCAGCCTCCGGGACAGGGATTCACCCCTCCACTTT

v_call: TRBV20-1
d_call: NA
j_call: TRBJ2-1
clone_size: NA
cdr3_aa: CSAPWGPKGFF
cdr3_nt: TGCAGTGCTCCCTGGGGCCCAAAGGGGTTCTTC

v_call: TRBV5-4
d_call: TRBD2
j_call: TRBJ2-5
clone_size: once
cdr3_aa: CASSLLLAGRQETQYF
cdr3_nt: TGTGCCAGCAGCCTCTTACTAGCGGGAAGACAAGAGACCCAGTACTTC

v_call: TRBV29-1
d_call: NA
j_call: TRBJ2-3
clone_size: NA
cdr3_aa: CSTRQSDTQYF
cdr3_nt: TGCAGCACCCGACAGTCAGATACGCAGTATTTT

v_call: TRBV28
d_call: NA
j_call: TRBJ2-7
clone_size: NA
cdr3_aa: CASSLLSDGGYEQYF
cdr3_nt: TGTGCCAGCAGTTTACTTTCGGATGGAGGGTACGAGCAGTACTTC

v_call: TRBV10-2
d_call: TRBD1
j_call: TRBJ1-1
clone_size: NA
cdr3_aa: CASSEAGQVNTEAFF
cdr3_nt: TGCGCCAGCAGTGAGGCGGGACAGGTCAACACTGAAGCTTTCTTT

v_call: TRBV6-5
d_call: NA
j_call: TRBJ2-7
clone_size: NA
cdr3_aa: CASRRTESSYEQYF
cdr3_nt: TGTGCCAGCAGACGGACAGAGAGCTCCTACGAGCAGTACTTC

v_call: TRBV11-1
d_call: NA
j_call: TRBJ1-6
clone_size: NA
cdr3_aa: CASRRDGSSYNSPLHF
cdr3_nt: TGTGCCAGCAGGCGGGACGGGAGCTCCTATAATTCACCCCTCCACTTT

v_call: TRBV29-1
d_call: TRBD1
j_call: TRBJ2-5
clone_size: NA
cdr3_aa: CSVEAGTGEFMHGETQYF
cdr3_nt: TGCAGCGTTGAAGCCGGGACAGGGGAATTCATGCACGGGGAGACCCAGTACTTC

v_call: TRBV4-1
d_call: TRBD1
j_call: TRBJ1-1
clone_size: once
cdr3_aa: CASSRGQGVTEAFF
cdr3_nt: TGCGCCAGCAGCCGGGGACAGGGAGTCACTGAAGCTTTCTTT

v_call: TRBV7-2
d_call: NA
j_call: TRBJ1-1
clone_size: NA
cdr3_aa: CASTGQLMNTEAFF
cdr3_nt: TGTGCCAGCACCGGTCAACTGATGAACACTGAAGCTTTCTTT

v_call: TRBV5-6
d_call: NA
j_call: TRBJ2-5
clone_size: NA
cdr3_aa: CASSLWWESKETQYF
cdr3_nt: TGTGCCAGCAGCTTGTGGTGGGAGTCTAAAGAGACCCAGTACTTC

v_call: TRBV27
d_call: NA
j_call: TRBJ2-7
clone_size: NA
cdr3_aa: CASSLSIDYEQYF
cdr3_nt: TGTGCCAGCAGTTTATCGATAGACTACGAGCAGTACTTC

v_call: TRBV11-2
d_call: NA
j_call: TRBJ2-7
clone_size: once
cdr3_aa: CASSLDWADTSYEQYF
cdr3_nt: TGTGCCAGCAGCTTAGATTGGGCGGACACATCCTACGAGCAGTACTTC

v_call: TRBV28
d_call: NA
j_call: TRBJ2-3
clone_size: NA
cdr3_aa: CASVVGGTDTQYF
cdr3_nt: TGTGCCAGCGTAGTAGGGGGCACAGATACGCAGTATTTT

v_call: TRBV4-2
d_call: NA
j_call: TRBJ2-3
clone_size: NA
cdr3_aa: CASSQDRGADTQYF
cdr3_nt: TGTGCCAGCAGCCAAGATCGCGGGGCAGATACGCAGTATTTT

v_call: TRBV19
d_call: NA
j_call: TRBJ2-1
clone_size: NA
cdr3_aa: CASSIGGGTYNEQFF
cdr3_nt: TGTGCCAGTAGTATAGGGGGCGGGACCTACAATGAGCAGTTCTTC

v_call: TRBV7-2
d_call: TRBD1
j_call: TRBJ2-2
clone_size: few
cdr3_aa: CASSPPTGGAGELFF
cdr3_nt: TGTGCCAGCAGCCCCCCCACAGGGGGAGCCGGGGAGCTGTTTTTT

v_call: TRBV28
d_call: NA
j_call: TRBJ2-7
clone_size: NA
cdr3_aa: CASSPPNSGPYEQYF
cdr3_nt: TGTGCCAGCAGTCCCCCTAACTCAGGTCCCTACGAGCAGTACTTC

v_call: TRBV27
d_call: NA
j_call: TRBJ2-7
clone_size: NA
cdr3_aa: CASRFQLGSSYEQYF
cdr3_nt: TGTGCCAGCAGATTCCAACTAGGTAGCTCCTACGAGCAGTACTTC

v_call: TRBV10-3
d_call: TRBD2
j_call: TRBJ2-3
clone_size: once
cdr3_aa: CAIKIAGGPDTQYF
cdr3_nt: TGTGCCATCAAAATAGCGGGGGGGCCCGATACGCAGTATTTT

v_call: TRBV25-1
d_call: TRBD2
j_call: TRBJ2-7
clone_size: NA
cdr3_aa: CASMGTSGGYEQYF
cdr3_nt: TGTGCCAGCATGGGGACTAGCGGGGGCTACGAGCAGTACTTC

v_call: TRBV10-2
d_call: TRBD2
j_call: TRBJ2-7
clone_size: NA
cdr3_aa: CASSEWEGLAGSEQYF
cdr3_nt: TGCGCCAGCAGTGAGTGGGAGGGACTAGCGGGTAGCGAGCAGTACTTC

v_call: TRBV7-6
d_call: NA
j_call: TRBJ1-4
clone_size: NA
cdr3_aa: CASSVIPGNEKLFF
cdr3_nt: TGTGCCAGCAGTGTGATCCCGGGAAATGAAAAACTGTTTTTT

v_call: TRBV12-3/TRBV12-4
d_call: NA
j_call: TRBJ1-2
clone_size: NA
cdr3_aa: CASRTTANYGYTF
cdr3_nt: TGTGCCAGCAGGACCACAGCTAACTATGGCTACACCTTC

v_call: TRBV10-2
d_call: TRBD1
j_call: TRBJ1-1
clone_size: NA
cdr3_aa: CASGGTEDTEAFF
cdr3_nt: TGCGCCAGCGGCGGGACAGAAGACACTGAAGCTTTCTTT

v_call: TRBV6-1
d_call: TRBD1
j_call: TRBJ1-3
clone_size: NA
cdr3_aa: CASSEPTLTGPGNTIYF
cdr3_nt: TGTGCCAGCAGTGAACCGACCTTGACAGGGCCCGGAAACACCATATATTTT

v_call: TRBV10-1
d_call: NA
j_call: TRBJ2-5
clone_size: NA
cdr3_aa: CASSAPGDGETQYF
cdr3_nt: TGCGCCAGCAGTGCGCCAGGGGATGGCGAGACCCAGTACTTC

v_call: TRBV6-5
d_call: TRBD1
j_call: TRBJ1-2
clone_size: NA
cdr3_aa: CASRSGQGGSYTF
cdr3_nt: TGTGCCAGCCGCTCTGGACAGGGGGGGAGCTACACCTTC

v_call: TRBV30
d_call: TRBD1
j_call: TRBJ1-5
clone_size: NA
cdr3_aa: CAGGQALSQPQHF
cdr3_nt: TGTGCCGGGGGACAGGCGCTTAGTCAGCCCCAGCATTTT

v_call: TRBV7-9
d_call: NA
j_call: TRBJ1-1
clone_size: NA
cdr3_aa: CASSHSRVSRHTEAFF
cdr3_nt: TGTGCCAGCAGCCACTCCCGCGTCAGCAGGCACACTGAAGCTTTCTTT

v_call: TRBV18
d_call: TRBD1
j_call: TRBJ1-3
clone_size: NA
cdr3_aa: CASSQGQDRNTIYF
cdr3_nt: TGTGCCAGCTCACAGGGACAGGACCGAAACACCATATATTTT

v_call: TRBV30
d_call: NA
j_call: TRBJ2-1
clone_size: NA
cdr3_aa: CAWSTGRDNEQFF
cdr3_nt: TGTGCCTGGAGTACAGGACGAGACAATGAGCAGTTCTTC

v_call: TRBV10-1
d_call: TRBD1
j_call: TRBJ2-7
clone_size: NA
cdr3_aa: CASSEFGTGVGEQYF
cdr3_nt: TGCGCCAGCAGTGAATTCGGGACAGGGGTAGGAGAGCAGTACTTC